These 26 T cell receptor beta chains originate from one sample sequenced in a study of blood T cell repertoires in COVID-19. Sequenced by immunoSEQ multiplex PCR; TCRdb stores in-frame clones only, minus some. This sample yields under 300,000 clones, of which about 87% are seen a single time; 2.5% to 3.5% belongs to the top ten. The material sequenced was PBMCs or T cells enriched from blood (not recorded which). Receptors originate from a woman between 45 and 65 years old who had recovered from COVID-19.

The genes are TRBV28 and TRBJ2-7; D gene ambiguous. With 3 bases removed from V and 6 bases from J, the gap between germline ends came to 6 bases. The CDR3 consists of 11 residues. Germline loops: CDR1 MDHEN, CDR2 SYDVKM. CDR3 protein: CASSFPSEQYF. CDR3 DNA: TGTGCCAGCAGTTTCCCCAGCGAGCAGTACTTC.

This clone showed up just once. This chain joins TRBV30 and TRBJ1-4, with 8 bases aligning to TRBD1. V lost 0 bases, J lost 7 bases, and 4 bases stayed unmatched. The germline V gene encodes CDR1 GTSNPN and CDR2 SVGIG (reference sequence). The CDR3 has 14 amino acids. For the CDR3, the DNA is TGTGCCTGGAGTGTAGTGACAGGGGTTGAAAAACTGTTTTTT. Amino acids: CAWSVVTGVEKLFF.

CDR3 protein: CASRTTGIDYGYTF. CDR3 sequence (DNA): TGTGCCAGCAGGACGACAGGGATCGACTATGGCTACACCTTC. This chain joins TRBV27 and TRBJ1-2, with TRBD1 identical over 7 bases. Germline V lookup: CDR1 MNHEY, CDR2 SMNVEV (reference sequence). This CDR3 has 14 residues. V trimming: 6 bases; J trimming: 3 bases; junction bases outside the gene matches: 7.

The chain joins TRBV6-2 or TRBV6-3 to TRBJ1-2; D might be TRBD1 (6 bases). CDR3 length equals 17 residues. Per germline, CDR1 MNHEY and CDR2 SVGEGT. The germline V and J ends were trimmed by 5 bases and 4 bases, with 23 bases remaining between them. The CDR3 sequence is CASSKLIGQLGAYGYTF. The CDR3 nucleotides read TGTGCCAGCAGTAAACTTATTGGACAGCTTGGGGCCTATGGCTACACCTTC.

This sequence joins TRBV28 and TRBJ1-2; 8 bases are shared with TRBD1. With V trimmed by 2 bases and J by 2 bases, 4 bases remained unmatched. The CDR3 totals 15 residues. Germline CDR1 and CDR2: MDHEN and SYDVKM. The CDR3 nucleotides are TGTGCCAGCAGTTTACAGGGGGCGAACAACTATGGCTACACCTTC. The encoded protein is CASSLQGANNYGYTF.

The chain joins TRBV7-2 to TRBJ2-3; 9 bases are a match to TRBD2. Per germline, CDR1 SGHTA and CDR2 FQGNSA. Trimming removed 5 bases from V and 2 bases from J; junction bases left unmatched: 11. This CDR3 has 17 amino acids. As DNA, the CDR3 is TGTGCCAGCAGCCCGCGAGGGCTAGCGGGGTACACAGATACGCAGTATTTT. It translates to CASSPRGLAGYTDTQYF.

The V and J genes are TRBV9 and TRBJ2-2; possibly TRBD2 for D (5 bases). The CDR3 covers 15 residues. Germline loops: CDR1 SGDLS, CDR2 YYNGEE. V gave up 0 bases and J gave up 6 bases, with 12 bases separating them. CDR3 protein: CASSVAGGNPGELFF. The CDR3 region has the DNA TGTGCCAGCAGCGTAGCAGGAGGTAATCCCGGGGAGCTGTTTTTT.

This chain joins TRBV15 and TRBJ2-1, with TRBD2 identical over 9 bases. The CDR3 extends over 16 amino acids. V dropped 7 bases and J dropped 6; count of bases not matched to a gene: 13. Per the germline V gene, CDR1 is LNHNV and CDR2 is YYDKDF (reference sequence). The CDR3, as DNA: TGTGCCACCACGACCGCGGGACTAGCTTCTCCCAATGAGCAGTTCTTC. This gives the protein CATTTAGLASPNEQFF.

This chain connects TRBV6-5 to TRBJ1-1; D ambiguous. CDR1 MNHEY and CDR2 SVGAGI come from the germline V gene. The CDR3 has 11 amino acids. V was clipped by 8 bases and J by 8 bases, with 12 bases between them. The CDR3 region has the DNA TGTGCCAGCTGGGCGCGGGGAGAAGCTTTCTTT. This gives the protein CASWARGEAFF.

The CDR3 DNA is TGTGCCAGCAGCTTAGGTAACAGAGCCACTGAAGCTTTCTTT. Translated, it gives CASSLGNRATEAFF. J is TRBJ1-1 and V is TRBV7-3; no clear D gene. The germline V gene encodes CDR1 SGHTA and CDR2 FQGTGA. Trimming stripped 2 bases from V and 4 bases from J, with 11 bases between. CDR3 length equals 14 residues.

The chain combines TRBV7-2 with TRBJ2-5; a possible D gene is TRBD1 (5 bases). CDR3 size: 14 residues. Germline CDR1 reads SGHTA; CDR2 reads FQGNSA. Trimming shortened V by 2 bases and J by 4 bases, and 11 bases separated the two germline ends. CDR3 residues: CASSLSGFGETQYF. The CDR3 region has the DNA TGTGCCAGCAGCTTATCAGGGTTTGGAGAGACCCAGTACTTC. Full variable domain (missing parts from reference TRBV7-2 and TRBJ2-5): GAGVSQSPSNKVTEKGKDVELRCDPISGHTALYWYRQSLGQGLEFLIYFQGNSAPDKSGLPSDRFSAERTGGSVSTLTIQRTQQEDSAVYLCASSLSGFGETQYFGPGTRLLVL.

This chain connects TRBV5-4 to TRBJ1-4; D is uncertain. Germline values: CDR1 SGHNT, CDR2 YYREEE (reference sequence). The CDR3 runs to 14 residues. Trimming removed 5 bases from V and 8 bases from J, with 16 bases in between. CDR3 bases: TGTGCCAGCAGTACAGCGGTTGAGCACGAAAAACTGTTTTTT. Protein: CASSTAVEHEKLFF.

This chain connects TRBV5-8 to TRBJ1-5; a possible D gene is TRBD1 (6 bases). With 5 bases removed from V and 0 bases from J, the gap between germline ends came to 9 bases. Germline V CDR1 and CDR2: SGHTS, YDEGEE. The CDR3 runs to 14 residues. The CDR3 here is CASRGGGSNQPQHF. The DNA for the CDR3 is TGTGCCAGCAGGGGAGGGGGTAGCAATCAGCCCCAGCATTTT.

This clone was recorded only once. The V and J genes are TRBV5-1 and TRBJ2-5; 8 bases are a match to TRBD2. The CDR3 is made up of 15 amino acids. V was clipped by 7 bases and J by 5 bases; unmatched bases: 13. Germline V CDR1 and CDR2: SGHRS, YFSETQ. DNA for the CDR3: TGCGCCAGCGCGCCGGAAGCGGGAGTCGTGGAGACCCAGTACTTC. Amino acids: CASAPEAGVVETQYF.

The chain has TRBV9 and TRBJ2-1; TRBD2 agrees at 10 bases. The CDR3 is 15 residues long. The J segment lost 9 bases and the V segment lost 7 bases, leaving 13 bases of the junction unmatched. CDR1 SGDLS and CDR2 YYNGEE come from the germline V gene. The CDR3 region is CASSSEAGGAAEQFF. In nucleotides, the CDR3 is TGTGCCAGCTCTTCCGAAGCGGGAGGGGCGGCTGAGCAGTTCTTC.

The J gene is TRBJ2-1, the V gene TRBV11-2; TRBD2 agrees at 9 bases. V lost 0 bases and J lost 9; bases outside the gene matches: 9. The CDR3 contains 16 residues. CDR1 and CDR2 from the germline V gene are SGHAT and FQNNGV. The CDR3 loop is CASSLELLAGVIEQFF. The CDR3, as DNA: TGTGCCAGCAGCTTAGAATTGTTAGCGGGAGTGATTGAGCAGTTCTTC.

The J gene is TRBJ2-5, the V gene TRBV2; TRBD1 aligns across 8 bases. Trimming cost V 4 bases and J 2 bases; bases outside gene matches: 3. The CDR3 length is 14 residues. Looked up from germline, CDR1 is SNHLY and CDR2 is FYNNEI. In DNA, the CDR3 is TGTGCCAGCAGTGGGGGGACAGGACAAGAGACCCAGTACTTC. The encoded protein is CASSGGTGQETQYF.

This chain links TRBV30 with TRBJ2-2; D is uncertain. V lost 4 bases, J lost 5 bases, and 11 bases lay in between. Germline CDR1 GTSNPN, CDR2 SVGIG (reference sequence). The CDR3 consists of 13 residues. CDR3 sequence (DNA): TGTGCCTGGACCCCTACCCAAACCGGGGAGCTGTTTTTT. Residues: CAWTPTQTGELFF.

The rearrangement joins TRBV28 to TRBJ1-4, with TRBD1 matching over 8 bases. This CDR3 comprises 15 residues. Germline CDR1 and CDR2: MDHEN and SYDVKM. The trim removed 5 bases at V and 5 bases at J, leaving 7 bases unmatched. CDR3 in DNA: TGTGCCAGCAGTCGACTGACAGGGGTGAATGAAAAACTGTTTTTT. This encodes CASSRLTGVNEKLFF.

The chain links TRBV7-3 to TRBJ2-1; TRBD2 matches at 7 bases. Germline V gene lookup returns CDR1 SGHTA and CDR2 FQGTGA. The CDR3 spans 16 residues. V gave up 2 bases and J gave up 2 bases; unmatched junction bases: 6. CDR3 sequence (DNA): TGTGCCAGCAGCTTAGGGGCGGGAGTTACCTACAATGAGCAGTTCTTC. Amino acid sequence: CASSLGAGVTYNEQFF.

The V gene is TRBV30, the J gene TRBJ2-4; TRBD1 matches 9 bases. Germline V gene sequence: CDR1 GTSNPN, CDR2 SVGIG (reference sequence). Germline trimming cut 5 bases from V and 6 bases from J; bases unmatched to any gene: 11. The CDR3 contains 15 residues. Here the CDR3 DNA reads TGTGCCTGGGATCCGGGACAGGGATTTGGAAACATTCAGTACTTC. Translated, it gives CAWDPGQGFGNIQYF.

This chain joins TRBV5-4 and TRBJ2-7, with 8 bases identical to TRBD1. V was clipped by 0 bases and J by 4 bases; unmatched bases: 6. The CDR3 consists of 15 residues. CDR1 SGHNT and CDR2 YYREEE come from the germline V gene (reference sequence). The CDR3 DNA sequence: TGTGCCAGCAGCTTGGGGGACAGGTCCTATTACGAGCAGTACTTC. This encodes CASSLGDRSYYEQYF.

This chain joins TRBV6-5 and TRBJ1-1; D perhaps matches TRBD1 (5 bases). This CDR3 contains 14 residues. Germline CDR1 is MNHEY and CDR2 is SVGAGI. Deletions cut 5 bases from V and 1 base from J, with 11 bases between. CDR3 sequence: CASSRDGGNTEAFF. As DNA, the CDR3 is TGTGCCAGCAGTAGGGACGGGGGGAACACTGAAGCTTTCTTT.

This clone has just a few counts. This sample also contains other DNA sequences that code for the same CDR3. The V call is TRBV6-2 or TRBV6-3, the J call TRBJ1-5; TRBD1 matches at 7 bases. V lost 5 bases to trimming and J lost 3 bases; unmatched junction nucleotides: 1. Looked up from germline, CDR1 is MNHEY and CDR2 is SVGEGT. The CDR3 is made up of 13 amino acids. DNA for the CDR3: TGTGCCAGCAGTGGACAGGCCAATCAGCCCCAGCATTTT. It codes for CASSGQANQPQHF.

This chain links TRBV30 with TRBJ2-2; 7 nucleotides agree with TRBD1. This CDR3 is 15 amino acids long. Trimming took 3 bases from V and 5 from J; bases not matched to a gene: 9. CDR1 is GTSNPN and CDR2 is SVGIG in the germline V gene (reference sequence). The CDR3 DNA follows: TGTGCCTGGAGGCGCTTGGGACAGACAACCGGGGAGCTGTTTTTT. It codes for CAWRRLGQTTGELFF. Combining the CDR3 with reference TRBV30 and TRBJ2-2 gives the whole variable domain SQTIHQWPATLVQPVGSPLSLECTVEGTSNPNLYWYRQAAGRGLQLLFYSVGIGQISSEVPQNLSASRPQDRQFILSSKKLLLSDSGFYLCAWRRLGQTTGELFFGEGSRLTVL.

This sequence joins TRBV27 and TRBJ2-7, with unresolved D. V lost 8 bases and J lost 3, with 20 bases in between. This CDR3 has 15 residues. The germline V gene encodes CDR1 MNHEY and CDR2 SMNVEV (reference sequence). The CDR3 DNA is TGTGCCAGCGCGATAATCAAAGCGCGAGTCTACGAGCAGTACTTC. Encoded protein: CASAIIKARVYEQYF.